A single T cell receptor (beta chain) is shown here with its context. Antigen unknown. Time point specified: after neoadjuvant nivolumab, at surgical resection. Most PBMC samples had 480 ng input DNA in six replicates. Clones were read by immunoSEQ multiplex PCR, and TCRdb kept only the in-frame ones, dropping some. The sample lists around 14,000 clones, roughly 74% occurring once. The CDR3 has 14 residues. The V end lost 10 bases, the J end lost 1 base, and 15 bases lay between the germline ends. Germline loops: CDR1 WNHNN, CDR2 SYGVQD (reference sequence). This entry comes from a study of neoadjuvant anti-PD-1 for oral cavity cancer. Study at large: Patients without progression got a fourth dose around day 43.

Study outcomes and limitations: Only three patients per response group were TCR-analyzed; validation needed. PBMC Gini-index clonality exceeded responders' in non-responders post-nivolumab.

This TCR derives from a person aged 35 to 85 with oral cavity squamous cell carcinoma. The chain has TRBV10-1 and TRBJ2-3; TRBD2 is a possible D gene (6 bases). The source material was PBMCs, sampled after nivolumab (anti-PD-1) treatment. The CDR3 DNA reads as TGCGCCACCTCGGCGGGGTACGGCACAGATACGCAGTATTTT. It yields the protein CATSAGYGTDTQYF.